The 4 T cell receptor beta chains in this list originate from one sample, sequenced in a study of cytomegalovirus exposure and HLA in healthy donors. TCRdb keeps only in-frame clones here, not all; method: immunoSEQ multiplex PCR. Here the sample spans about 130,000 clones, 85% to 90% being singletons. The material sequenced was PBMCs. These TCRs come from a woman in her late teens or twenties in good health and CMV-seronegative.

In nucleotides, the CDR3 is TGTGCCAGCAGCTTTGCGGGAGGGAACAATGAGCAGTTCTTC. Amino acids: CASSFAGGNNEQFF. J is TRBJ2-1 and V is TRBV5-6; 9 bases align to TRBD2. V dropped 2 bases and J dropped 5; count of bases not matched to a gene: 2. This CDR3 spans 14 amino acids. CDR1 is SGHDT, CDR2 YYEEEE, per germline.

The CDR3 reads CASSLTQQGAGELFF. The CDR3 nucleotides are TGCGCCAGCAGCTTGACCCAACAGGGGGCCGGGGAGCTGTTTTTT. J is TRBJ2-2 and V is TRBV5-1; 8 bases agree with TRBD1. CDR1 and CDR2 (germline): SGHRS, YFSETQ. The ends lost 1 base at V and 6 bases at J; junction bases unmatched: 5. The CDR3 is 15 amino acids.

This clone was detected once. V gene TRBV11-1 combines with J gene TRBJ1-1; D is ambiguous. CDR3 length: 16 residues. In germline, CDR1 is SGHAT, CDR2 FQDESV (reference sequence). V dropped 3 bases and J dropped 4 bases, with 18 bases sitting between them. This chain's CDR3 is CASSFSHSERGTEAFF. Written as DNA, the CDR3 is TGTGCCAGCAGCTTTTCCCATTCTGAAAGAGGCACTGAAGCTTTCTTT. Full variable domain (rest looked up from reference TRBV11-1 and TRBJ1-1): EAEVAQSPRYKITEKSQAVAFWCDPISGHATLYWYRQILGQGPELLVQFQDESVVDDSQLPKDRFSAERLKGVDSTLKIQPAELGDSAMYLCASSFSHSERGTEAFFGQGTRLTVV.

The gene calls are TRBV2 and TRBJ1-1; weak D call: TRBD1 (5 bases). CDR1 and CDR2 (germline): SNHLY, FYNNEI. The CDR3 extends over 13 amino acids. V was shortened by 8 bases and J by 0 bases, with 10 bases between the two germline ends. The CDR3 protein is CASGGTLNTEAFF. Written as DNA, the CDR3 is TGTGCCAGCGGGGGGACCTTGAACACTGAAGCTTTCTTT.